This is a list of T cell receptor beta chains from one sample in a study of OX40 agonist ivuxolimab in advanced cancers. Produced via immunoSEQ multiplex PCR; TCRdb's table is partial and in-frame only. This table holds 60,000 to 75,000 clones, less than 95% found once. The sequences come from CD4+ or CD8+ T cells sorted from blood, collected in a trial of the OX40 agonist ivuxolimab. These receptor sequences come from an adult with an advanced solid tumor such as melanoma, head and neck, liver or kidney cancer. CDR3s include the opening cysteine and the closing phenylalanine or tryptophan. A D gene is named only where the DNA matches it firmly.

CDR3 | V | D | J
CASSLVGGGEQYF | TRBV5-4 | NA | TRBJ2-7
CASSLFASGRRAGEQFF | TRBV5-1 | TRBD2 | TRBJ2-1
CASSWDQADTQYF | TRBV6-6 | NA | TRBJ2-3
CASSDGQGGGADTQYF | TRBV9 | TRBD1 | TRBJ2-3
CASSSLDRGRQTQYF | TRBV5-6 | TRBD1 | TRBJ2-5
CASSPTSGRRFYEQYF | TRBV4-1 | TRBD2 | TRBJ2-7
CASRTSGDTQYF | TRBV27 | TRBD2 | TRBJ2-3
CASNGGAGELFF | TRBV5-6 | NA | TRBJ2-2
CASSLALTSDTQYF | TRBV7-2 | NA | TRBJ2-3
CASSKQGQETQYF | TRBV28 | NA | TRBJ2-5
CASSPGQLNTGELFF | TRBV7-2 | NA | TRBJ2-2
CASTTSHHEQFF | TRBV6-5 | NA | TRBJ2-1
CASSLGVNYGYTF | TRBV5-6 | NA | TRBJ1-2
CASSPRGTETQYF | TRBV11-3 | NA | TRBJ2-5
CASSPQGAGTLNTGELFF | TRBV18 | TRBD2 | TRBJ2-2
CASSNRAGGGTTDTQYF | TRBV27 | TRBD2 | TRBJ2-3
CASSVEGGLREKLFF | TRBV9 | NA | TRBJ1-4
CASSLDTGNEQYF | TRBV18 | NA | TRBJ2-7
CASRKQAAWYF | TRBV6-5 | NA | TRBJ2-5
CASSLQGARYEQYF | TRBV7-2 | TRBD1 | TRBJ2-7
CASRLRDRDNSPLHF | TRBV4-3 | TRBD1 | TRBJ1-6
CASKAGAFTDTQYF | TRBV6-5 | TRBD2 | TRBJ2-3
CSVDRGRETQYF | TRBV29-1 | TRBD1 | TRBJ2-5
CASSLLSSQGTVQPQHF | TRBV11-2 | NA | TRBJ1-5
CASRASGAWYTEAFF | TRBV28 | NA | TRBJ1-1
CASSPRRVGARFLDEQFF | TRBV7-2 | NA | TRBJ2-1
CASSPRSPGGASYNEQFF | TRBV13 | TRBD1 | TRBJ2-1
CATSPRHSSGEQYF | TRBV15 | NA | TRBJ2-7
CASSAGLWGGYTF | TRBV9 | NA | TRBJ1-2
CASSLRSGSSPLHF | TRBV27 | NA | TRBJ1-6
CASSLGGRFTGELFF | TRBV5-1 | NA | TRBJ2-2
CASSYGQGGVNTEAFF | TRBV6-5 | TRBD1 | TRBJ1-1
CASSFRPPGQGLGYEQYF | TRBV5-1 | TRBD1 | TRBJ2-7
CSASGTTEAFF | TRBV20-1 | NA | TRBJ1-1
CASSQAVQETQYF | TRBV6-1 | NA | TRBJ2-5
CASSLEPGSGELFF | TRBV11-2 | NA | TRBJ2-2
CAQIGTGRDTQYF | TRBV30 | TRBD1 | TRBJ2-3
CASSTLGRTYEQYF | TRBV19 | NA | TRBJ2-7
CASSLGLAGVNNEQFF | TRBV7-3 | TRBD2 | TRBJ2-1
CASTWAGANVLTF | TRBV6-5 | NA | TRBJ2-6
CASSYYSRGDYEQYF | TRBV6-6 | NA | TRBJ2-7
CASSPHPGVSYEQYF | TRBV6-6 | NA | TRBJ2-7
CASARVSPEDTQYF | TRBV19 | NA | TRBJ2-3
CASSVGPERNQPQHF | TRBV9 | NA | TRBJ1-5
CASSDQRSRRGRSPLHF | TRBV6-1 | NA | TRBJ1-6
CASSPGTGGTEAFF | TRBV5-1 | TRBD1 | TRBJ1-1
CATSRDTGSGANVLTF | TRBV15 | NA | TRBJ2-6
CASSPSGGWEPYEQYF | TRBV4-1 | TRBD2 | TRBJ2-7
CAISDSDNQPQHF | TRBV10-3 | NA | TRBJ1-5
CASSLWGGSTHTEAFF | TRBV7-6 | NA | TRBJ1-1
CASSQERGGQPQHF | TRBV4-1 | NA | TRBJ1-5
CASSLRRISYNEQFF | TRBV5-6 | NA | TRBJ2-1